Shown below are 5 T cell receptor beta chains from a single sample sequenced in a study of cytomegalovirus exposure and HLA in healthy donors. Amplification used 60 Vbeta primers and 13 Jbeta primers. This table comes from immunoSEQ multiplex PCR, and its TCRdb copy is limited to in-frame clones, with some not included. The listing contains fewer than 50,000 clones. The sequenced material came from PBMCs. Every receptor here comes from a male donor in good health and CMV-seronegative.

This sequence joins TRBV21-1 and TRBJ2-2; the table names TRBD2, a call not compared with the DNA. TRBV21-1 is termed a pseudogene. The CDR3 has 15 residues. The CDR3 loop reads CASSNNRERTGELFF. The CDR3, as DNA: TGTGCCAGCAGCAATAACCGGGAGCGGACCGGGGAGCTGTTTTTT.

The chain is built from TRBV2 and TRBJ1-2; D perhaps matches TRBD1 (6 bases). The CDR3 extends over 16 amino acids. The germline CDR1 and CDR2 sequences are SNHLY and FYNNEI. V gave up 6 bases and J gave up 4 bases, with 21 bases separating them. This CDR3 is CASRGGGMIPLYGYTF. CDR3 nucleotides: TGTGCCAGCAGGGGAGGGGGGATGATACCCCTCTATGGCTACACCTTC.

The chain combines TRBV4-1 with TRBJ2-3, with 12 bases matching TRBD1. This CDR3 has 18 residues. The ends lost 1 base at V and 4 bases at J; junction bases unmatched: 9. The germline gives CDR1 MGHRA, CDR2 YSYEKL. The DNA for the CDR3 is TGCGCCAGCAGCCAAGGGGACAGGGGGCATATTCCCTCAGATACGCAGTATTTT. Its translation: CASSQGDRGHIPSDTQYF.

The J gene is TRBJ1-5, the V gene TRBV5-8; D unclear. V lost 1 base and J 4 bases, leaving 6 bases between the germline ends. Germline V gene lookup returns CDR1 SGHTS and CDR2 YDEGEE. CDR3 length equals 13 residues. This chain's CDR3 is CASSLRENQPQHF. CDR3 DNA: TGTGCCAGCAGCTTGAGGGAGAATCAGCCCCAGCATTTT. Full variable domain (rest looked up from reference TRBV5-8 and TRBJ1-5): EAGVTQSPTHLIKTRGQQATLRCSPISGHTSVYWYQQALGLGLQFLLWYDEGEERNRGNFPPRFSGRQFPNYSSELNVNALELEDSALYLCASSLRENQPQHFGDGTRLSIL.

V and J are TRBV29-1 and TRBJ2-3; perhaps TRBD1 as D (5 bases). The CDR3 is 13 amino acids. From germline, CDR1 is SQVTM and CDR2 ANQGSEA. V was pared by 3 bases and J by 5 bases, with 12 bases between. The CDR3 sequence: CSVDVTQGDTQYF. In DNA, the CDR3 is TGCAGCGTTGACGTGACCCAGGGAGATACGCAGTATTTT.